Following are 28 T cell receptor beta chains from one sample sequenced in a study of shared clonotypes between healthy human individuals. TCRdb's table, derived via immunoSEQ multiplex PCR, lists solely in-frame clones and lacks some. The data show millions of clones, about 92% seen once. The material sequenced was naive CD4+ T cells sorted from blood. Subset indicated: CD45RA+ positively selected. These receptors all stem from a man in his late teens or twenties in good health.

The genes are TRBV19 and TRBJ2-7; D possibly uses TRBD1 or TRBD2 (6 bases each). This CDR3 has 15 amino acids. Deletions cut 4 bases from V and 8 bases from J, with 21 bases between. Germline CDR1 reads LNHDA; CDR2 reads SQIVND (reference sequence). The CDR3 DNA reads TGTGCCAGTAGTACGGCCCACGGGGGCGGGCCCCAGCAGTACTTC. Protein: CASSTAHGGGPQQYF. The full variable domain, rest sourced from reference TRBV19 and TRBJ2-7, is DGGITQSPKYLFRKEGQNVTLSCEQNLNHDAMYWYRQDPGQGLRLIYYSQIVNDFQKGDIAEGYSVSREKKESFPLTVTSAQKNPTAFYLCASSTAHGGGPQQYFGPGTRLTVT.

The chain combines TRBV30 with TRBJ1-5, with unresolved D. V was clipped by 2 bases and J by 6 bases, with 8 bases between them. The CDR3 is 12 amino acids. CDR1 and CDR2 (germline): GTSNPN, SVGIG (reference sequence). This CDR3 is CAWSLYGQPQHF. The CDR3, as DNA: TGTGCCTGGAGTTTGTACGGTCAGCCCCAGCATTTT.

Written as DNA, the CDR3 is TGTGCCAGTAGTATCGACAGGGGGCAGTCCTACGAGCAGTACTTC. It specifies CASSIDRGQSYEQYF. The V and J genes are TRBV19 and TRBJ2-7; 10 bases are shared with TRBD1. This CDR3 contains 15 residues. V shed 3 bases, J shed 1 base, and the junction held 3 bases outside the gene matches. Germline lookup yields CDR1 LNHDA and CDR2 SQIVND (reference sequence). The whole variable domain, filled in from reference TRBV19 and TRBJ2-7, reads DGGITQSPKYLFRKEGQNVTLSCEQNLNHDAMYWYRQDPGQGLRLIYYSQIVNDFQKGDIAEGYSVSREKKESFPLTVTSAQKNPTAFYLCASSIDRGQSYEQYFGPGTRLTVT.

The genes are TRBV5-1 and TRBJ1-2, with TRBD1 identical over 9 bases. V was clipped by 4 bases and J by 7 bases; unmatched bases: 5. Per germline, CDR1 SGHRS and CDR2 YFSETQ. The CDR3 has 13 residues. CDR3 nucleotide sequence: TGCGCCAGCAGCGCGACAGGGGGATCTGGCTACACCTTC. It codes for CASSATGGSGYTF.

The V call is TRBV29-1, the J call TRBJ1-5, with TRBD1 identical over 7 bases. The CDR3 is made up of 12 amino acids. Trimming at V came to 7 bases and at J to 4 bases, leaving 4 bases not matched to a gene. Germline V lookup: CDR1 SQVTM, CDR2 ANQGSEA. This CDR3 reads CSASGQNQPQHF. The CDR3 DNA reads TGCAGCGCGTCGGGACAGAATCAGCCCCAGCATTTT.

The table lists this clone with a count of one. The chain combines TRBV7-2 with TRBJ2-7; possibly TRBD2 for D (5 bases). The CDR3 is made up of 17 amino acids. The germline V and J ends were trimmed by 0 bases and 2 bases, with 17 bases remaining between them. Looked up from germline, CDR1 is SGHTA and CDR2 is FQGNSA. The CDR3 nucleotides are TGTGCCAGCAGCTTAGCCCCCGGGGTTACCTTCACCTACGAGCAGTACTTC. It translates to CASSLAPGVTFTYEQYF.

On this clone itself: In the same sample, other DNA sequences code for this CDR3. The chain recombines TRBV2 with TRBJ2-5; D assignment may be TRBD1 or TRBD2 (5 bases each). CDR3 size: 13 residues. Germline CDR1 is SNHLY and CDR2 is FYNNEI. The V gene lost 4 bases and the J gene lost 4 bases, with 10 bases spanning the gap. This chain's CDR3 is CASSVRGGETQYF. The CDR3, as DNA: TGTGCCAGCAGTGTTCGGGGCGGAGAGACCCAGTACTTC.

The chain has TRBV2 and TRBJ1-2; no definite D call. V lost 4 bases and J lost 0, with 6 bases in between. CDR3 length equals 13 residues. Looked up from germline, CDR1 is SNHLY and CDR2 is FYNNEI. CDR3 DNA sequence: TGTGCCAGCAGTGTTGTCACTAACTATGGCTACACCTTC. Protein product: CASSVVTNYGYTF.

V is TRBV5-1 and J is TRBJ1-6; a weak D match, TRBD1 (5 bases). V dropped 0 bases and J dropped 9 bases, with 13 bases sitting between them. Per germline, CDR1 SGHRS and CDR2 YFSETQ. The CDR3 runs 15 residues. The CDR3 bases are TGCGCCAGCAGCTTGGAGTCAGGGAAGGGTTCACCCCTCCACTTT. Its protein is CASSLESGKGSPLHF.

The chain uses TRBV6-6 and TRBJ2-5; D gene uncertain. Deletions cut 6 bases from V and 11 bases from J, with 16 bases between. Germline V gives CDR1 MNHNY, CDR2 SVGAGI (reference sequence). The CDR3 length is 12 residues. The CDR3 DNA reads TGTGCCAGCAGCCGAGCTCACGGAGAGCAGTACTTC. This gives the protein CASSRAHGEQYF.

The CDR3, as DNA: TGTGCCAGCAGTGAGAGACAGGGGGCTACCAAAAACATTCAGTACTTC. Its translation: CASSERQGATKNIQYF. The V call is TRBV2, the J call TRBJ2-4, with TRBD1 matching 10 bases. The CDR3 consists of 16 residues. CDR1 and CDR2 (germline): SNHLY, FYNNEI. V was clipped by 3 bases and J by 2 bases; unmatched bases: 4.

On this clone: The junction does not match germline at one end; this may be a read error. The CDR3 DNA is TGTACCAGCAGCGAGGGGGGTTCATACACTGAAGCTTTCTTT. This sequence encodes CTSSEGGSYTEAFF. The rearrangement joins TRBV6-1 to TRBJ1-1, with D possibly TRBD1 on 6 matching bases. Germline V lookup: CDR1 MNHNS, CDR2 SASEGT. The CDR3 loop spans 14 amino acids.

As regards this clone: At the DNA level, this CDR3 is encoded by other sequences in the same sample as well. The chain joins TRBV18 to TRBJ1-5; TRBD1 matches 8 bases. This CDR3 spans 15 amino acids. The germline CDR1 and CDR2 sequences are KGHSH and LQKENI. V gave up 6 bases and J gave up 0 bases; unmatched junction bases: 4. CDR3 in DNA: TGTGCCAGCTCCCTGACAGGGGATAGCAATCAGCCCCAGCATTTT. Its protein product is CASSLTGDSNQPQHF.

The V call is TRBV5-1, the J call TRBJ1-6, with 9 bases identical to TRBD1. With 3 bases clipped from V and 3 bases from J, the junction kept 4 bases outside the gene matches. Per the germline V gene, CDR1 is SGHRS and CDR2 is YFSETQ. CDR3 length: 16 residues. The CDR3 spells CASSWDRAHYNSPLHF. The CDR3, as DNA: TGCGCCAGCAGCTGGGACAGGGCCCACTATAATTCACCCCTCCACTTT.

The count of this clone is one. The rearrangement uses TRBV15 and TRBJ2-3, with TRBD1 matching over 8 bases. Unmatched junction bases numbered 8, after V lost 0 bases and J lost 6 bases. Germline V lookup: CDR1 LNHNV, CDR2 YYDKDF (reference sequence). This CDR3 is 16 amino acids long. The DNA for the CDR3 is TGTGCCACCAGCAGAGATGACAGGGGATATTTGGATACGCAGTATTTT. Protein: CATSRDDRGYLDTQYF.

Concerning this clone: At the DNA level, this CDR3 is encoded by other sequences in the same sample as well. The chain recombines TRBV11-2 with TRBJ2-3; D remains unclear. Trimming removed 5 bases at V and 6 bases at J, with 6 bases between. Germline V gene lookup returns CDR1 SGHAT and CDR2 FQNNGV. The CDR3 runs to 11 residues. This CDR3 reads CASSPLDTQYF. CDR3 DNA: TGTGCCAGCAGCCCCCTTGATACGCAGTATTTT.

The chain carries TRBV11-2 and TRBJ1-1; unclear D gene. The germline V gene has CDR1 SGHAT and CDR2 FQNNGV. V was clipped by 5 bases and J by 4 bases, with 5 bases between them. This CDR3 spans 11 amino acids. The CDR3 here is CASSPRTEAFF. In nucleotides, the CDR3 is TGTGCCAGCAGCCCCCGCACTGAAGCTTTCTTT.

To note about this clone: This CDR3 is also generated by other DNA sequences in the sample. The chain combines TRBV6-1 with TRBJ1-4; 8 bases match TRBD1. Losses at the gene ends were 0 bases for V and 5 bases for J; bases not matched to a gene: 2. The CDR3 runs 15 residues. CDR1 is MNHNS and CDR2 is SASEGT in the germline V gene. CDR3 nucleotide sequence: TGTGCCAGCAGTGAAGCCGGGACAGGAAATGAAAAACTGTTTTTT. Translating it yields CASSEAGTGNEKLFF.

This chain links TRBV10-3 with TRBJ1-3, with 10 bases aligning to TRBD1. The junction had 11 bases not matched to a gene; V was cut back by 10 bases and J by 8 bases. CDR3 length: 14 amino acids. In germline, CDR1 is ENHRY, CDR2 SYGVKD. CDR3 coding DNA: TGTGCCAGCATGCCGGGACAGGGGCTTGACACCATATATTTT. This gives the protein CASMPGQGLDTIYF.

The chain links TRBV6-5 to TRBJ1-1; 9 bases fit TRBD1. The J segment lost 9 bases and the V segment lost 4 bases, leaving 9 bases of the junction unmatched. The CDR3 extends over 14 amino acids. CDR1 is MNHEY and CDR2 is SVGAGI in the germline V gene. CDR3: CASSSDRGFVQAFF. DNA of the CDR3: TGTGCCAGCAGTTCTGACAGGGGGTTTGTACAAGCTTTCTTT.

This CDR3 is CAWSVRTVSGNTIYF. The CDR3 DNA follows: TGTGCCTGGAGTGTACGGACGGTCTCTGGAAACACCATATATTTT. The chain combines TRBV30 with TRBJ1-3; D gene uncertain. Deletions cut 0 bases from V and 0 bases from J, with 9 bases between. The CDR3 runs to 15 residues. Germline V gene data show CDR1 as GTSNPN and CDR2 as SVGIG (reference sequence).

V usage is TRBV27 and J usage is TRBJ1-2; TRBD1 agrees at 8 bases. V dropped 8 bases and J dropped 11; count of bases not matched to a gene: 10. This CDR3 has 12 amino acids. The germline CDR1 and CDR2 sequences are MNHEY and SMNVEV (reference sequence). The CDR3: CASCRQGSGYTF. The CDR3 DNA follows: TGTGCCAGCTGCCGACAGGGGAGTGGATACACCTTC.

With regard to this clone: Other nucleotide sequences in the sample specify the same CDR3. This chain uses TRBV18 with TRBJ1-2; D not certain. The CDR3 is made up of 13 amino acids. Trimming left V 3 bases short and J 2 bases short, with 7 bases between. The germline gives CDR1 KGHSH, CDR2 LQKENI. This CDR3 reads CASSPTENYGYTF. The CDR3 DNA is TGTGCCAGCTCACCTACAGAGAACTATGGCTACACCTTC.

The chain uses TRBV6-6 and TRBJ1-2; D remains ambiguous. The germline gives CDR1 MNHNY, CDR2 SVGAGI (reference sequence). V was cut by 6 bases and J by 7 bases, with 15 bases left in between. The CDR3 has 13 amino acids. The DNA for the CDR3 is TGTGCCAGCAGGTCTACGGGAATAGGTGGCTACACCTTC. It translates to CASRSTGIGGYTF.

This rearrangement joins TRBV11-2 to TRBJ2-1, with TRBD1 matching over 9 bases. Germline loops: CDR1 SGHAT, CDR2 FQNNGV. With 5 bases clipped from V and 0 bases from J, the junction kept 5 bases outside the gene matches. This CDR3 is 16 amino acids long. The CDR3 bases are TGTGCCAGCAGCCGGACGACAGGGGGCTCCTACAATGAGCAGTTCTTC. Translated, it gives CASSRTTGGSYNEQFF.

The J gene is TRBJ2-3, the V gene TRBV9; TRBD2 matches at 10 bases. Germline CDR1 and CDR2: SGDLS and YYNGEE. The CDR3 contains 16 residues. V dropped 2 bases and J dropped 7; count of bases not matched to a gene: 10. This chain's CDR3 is CASSVSSGRAGNTQYF. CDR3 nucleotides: TGTGCCAGCAGCGTCAGCAGCGGGAGGGCCGGGAATACGCAGTATTTT.

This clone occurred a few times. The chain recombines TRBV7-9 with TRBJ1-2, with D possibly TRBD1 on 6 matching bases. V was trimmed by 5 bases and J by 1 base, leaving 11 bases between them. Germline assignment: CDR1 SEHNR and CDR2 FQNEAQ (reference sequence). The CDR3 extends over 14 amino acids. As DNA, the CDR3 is TGTGCCAGCAGCCTCGGACAGATTAACTATGGCTACACCTTC. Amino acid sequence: CASSLGQINYGYTF.

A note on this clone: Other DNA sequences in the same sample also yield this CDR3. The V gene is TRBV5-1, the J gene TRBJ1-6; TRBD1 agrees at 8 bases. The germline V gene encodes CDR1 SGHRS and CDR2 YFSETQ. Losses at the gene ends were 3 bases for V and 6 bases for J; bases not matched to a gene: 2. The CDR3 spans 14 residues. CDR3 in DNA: TGCGCCAGCAGCTCCGGACAGGGTAATTCACCCCTCCACTTT. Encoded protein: CASSSGQGNSPLHF.